These 13 T cell receptor beta chains came from one sample sequenced in a study of T-cell reconstitution after alpha-beta-depleted transplantation in children. Unique molecular identifiers were incorporated into the prepared TCRbeta library. TCRdb used MiXCR to reprocess the PCR reads, holding one entry per CDR3 protein. The sample lists nearly 350,000 distinct CDR3 sequences; roughly 15% were seen once. This sample comprised PBMCs, mostly from graft donor cells, obtained 360 days after TCRalphabeta/CD19-depleted stem cell transplant. The receptors here all came from a male patient between 2 and 10 years old who had a stem cell transplant for acute lymphoblastic leukemia, so the T cells may come from the graft donor.

The chain links TRBV12-3 or TRBV12-4 to TRBJ1-6; 8 bases align to TRBD1. The length of the CDR3 is 13 residues. With V trimmed by 9 bases and J by 10 bases, 8 bases remained unmatched. The CDR3 here is CASTGGQRSPLHF. In DNA form, the CDR3 reads TGTGCCAGTACAGGGGGACAGAGATCACCCCTCCACTTT.

Many counts were recorded for this clonotype. The J gene is TRBJ2-2, the V gene TRBV2; D remains unclear. CDR3 length: 15 amino acids. Germline V gene data show CDR1 as SNHLY and CDR2 as FYNNEI. Trimming took 8 bases from V and 0 from J, leaving 13 bases between them. CDR3 sequence: CASAFSTSNTGELFF. The CDR3 coding sequence is TGTGCCAGCGCTTTTAGCACTTCGAACACCGGGGAGCTGTTTTTT.

This chain links TRBV15 with TRBJ1-2; D gene unclear. CDR1 and CDR2 (germline): LNHNV, YYDKDF (reference sequence). The CDR3 spans 14 residues. V lost 5 bases and J 0 bases, leaving 10 bases between the germline ends. CDR3: CATSRMDSNYGYTF. The CDR3 nucleotides read TGTGCCACCAGCCGCATGGATTCTAACTATGGCTACACCTTC. Full variable domain (remainder filled in from reference TRBV15 and TRBJ1-2): DAMVIQNPRYQVTQFGKPVTLSCSQTLNHNVMYWYQQKSSQAPKLLFHYYDKDFNNEADTPDNFQSRRPNTSFCFLDIRSPGLGDTAMYLCATSRMDSNYGYTFGSGTRLTVV.

This clonotype has a count of ten or more. The chain links TRBV20-1 to TRBJ2-5; D might be TRBD1 (5 bases). The CDR3 contains 14 residues. In germline, CDR1 is DFQATT, CDR2 SNEGSKA (reference sequence). The ends were cut back, 4 bases at V and 1 base at J, with 13 bases in the middle. In DNA, the CDR3 is TGCAGTGCTAAAGAGACAGCCGTCCAAGAGACCCAGTACTTC. This gives the protein CSAKETAVQETQYF.

In its sample, this clonotype was seen a few times. The chain uses TRBV12-3 or TRBV12-4 and TRBJ2-3; D may be TRBD2 (6 bases). Trimming cost V 3 bases and J 0 bases, with 10 bases left between them. The length of the CDR3 is 15 residues. CDR3 sequence (DNA): TGTGCCAGCAGTTTCGGGACTCCAAGCACAGATACGCAGTATTTT. It translates to CASSFGTPSTDTQYF.

The sample holds a few counts of this clonotype. The chain links TRBV15 to TRBJ2-7, with 8 positions matching TRBD2. The trim removed 6 bases at V and 5 bases at J, leaving 9 bases unmatched. CDR1 LNHNV and CDR2 YYDKDF come from the germline V gene (reference sequence). CDR3 length: 14 residues. CDR3: CATSRSGRTDEQYF. The CDR3 DNA is TGTGCCACCAGTCGGAGCGGGAGAACCGACGAGCAGTACTTC.

This clonotype was seen ten or more times. This rearrangement joins TRBV5-6 to TRBJ2-4; 10 nucleotides agree with TRBD2. This CDR3 spans 17 amino acids. With V trimmed by 3 bases and J by 6 bases, 12 bases remained unmatched. Germline CDR1 reads SGHDT; CDR2 reads YYEEEE. The DNA for the CDR3 is TGTGCCAGCAGCTCAACCACTTCGACTAGCGGGTCAAACATTCAGTACTTC. Protein sequence: CASSSTTSTSGSNIQYF.

With regard to this clonotype: The junction does not match germline at one end; this may be a read error. The rearrangement uses TRBV20-1 and TRBJ2-2, with D possibly matching TRBD2 (6 bases). This CDR3 spans 16 amino acids. Germline V gene lookup returns CDR1 DFQATT and CDR2 SNEGSKA (reference sequence). CDR3 sequence reads: CSARPLRDFNTGELFF. The CDR3 DNA follows: TGCAGTGCTAGACCTCTCCGGGACTTCAACACCGGAGAGCTGTTTTTT.

In this sample, this clonotype turned up a few times. This chain uses TRBV5-1 with TRBJ2-1; 13 bases align to TRBD2. The CDR3 is 14 residues long. J lost 5 bases, V lost 5 bases, and 1 base had no gene match. Germline V gene sequence: CDR1 SGHRS, CDR2 YFSETQ. The CDR3 loop is CASRGLAGDNEQFF. The CDR3 DNA reads as TGCGCCAGCAGAGGACTAGCGGGAGACAATGAGCAGTTCTTC.

This clonotype was seen a handful of times. The chain couples TRBV29-1 to TRBJ2-7; 8 bases are shared with TRBD1. Unmatched junction bases numbered 3, after V lost 4 bases and J lost 4 bases. The CDR3 is made up of 12 amino acids. CDR1 is SQVTM and CDR2 is ANQGSEA in the germline V gene. The CDR3: CSVARGQYEQYF. CDR3 in DNA: TGCAGCGTTGCCAGGGGGCAGTACGAGCAGTACTTC.

This clonotype occurred a few times. The chain combines TRBV5-6 with TRBJ1-2; 7 bases line up with TRBD1. CDR3 length: 13 residues. Germline CDR1 reads SGHDT; CDR2 reads YYEEEE. The ends lost 5 bases at V and 1 base at J; junction bases unmatched: 2. The CDR3, as DNA: TGTGCCAGCAGGCGGGACAGTAACTATGGCTACACCTTC. As protein: CASRRDSNYGYTF. The whole variable domain, filled in from reference TRBV5-6 and TRBJ1-2, reads DAGVTQSPTHLIKTRGQQVTLRCSPKSGHDTVSWYQQALGQGPQFIFQYYEEEERQRGNFPDRFSGHQFPNYSSELNVNALLLGDSALYLCASRRDSNYGYTFGSGTRLTVV.

This clonotype was counted between two and nine times. The V and J genes are TRBV7-8 and TRBJ1-5; D ambiguous. V lost 5 bases to trimming and J lost 6 bases, with 17 bases between them. From germline, CDR1 is SGHVS and CDR2 FQNEAQ. CDR3 size: 15 residues. The CDR3 region is CASSPTPVGFQPQHF. The CDR3 nucleotides are TGTGCCAGCAGCCCAACGCCGGTGGGCTTTCAGCCCCAGCATTTT.

The chain links TRBV7-6 to TRBJ2-5, with D hard to call. V was pared by 3 bases and J by 2 bases, with 10 bases between. This CDR3 is 14 amino acids long. In germline, CDR1 is SGHVS, CDR2 FNYEAQ. CDR3: CASSFMAGQETQYF. In DNA form, the CDR3 reads TGTGCCAGCAGCTTCATGGCAGGTCAAGAGACCCAGTACTTC.